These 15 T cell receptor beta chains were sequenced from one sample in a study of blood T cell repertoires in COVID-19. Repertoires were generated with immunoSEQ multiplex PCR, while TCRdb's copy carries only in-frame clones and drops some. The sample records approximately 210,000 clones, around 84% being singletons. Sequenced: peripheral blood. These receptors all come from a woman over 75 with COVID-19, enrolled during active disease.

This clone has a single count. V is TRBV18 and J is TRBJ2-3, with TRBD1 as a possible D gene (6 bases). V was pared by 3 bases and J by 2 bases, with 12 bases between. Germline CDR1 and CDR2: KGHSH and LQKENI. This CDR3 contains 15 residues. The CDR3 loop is CASSPGSGVTDTQYF. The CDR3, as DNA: TGTGCCAGCTCACCCGGGTCAGGGGTCACAGATACGCAGTATTTT.

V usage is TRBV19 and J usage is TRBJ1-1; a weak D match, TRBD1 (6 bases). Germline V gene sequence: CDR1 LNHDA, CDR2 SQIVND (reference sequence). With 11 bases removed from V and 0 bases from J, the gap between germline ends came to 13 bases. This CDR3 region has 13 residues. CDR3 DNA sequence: TGTGCCTCAACAGGGCTCATGAACACTGAAGCTTTCTTT. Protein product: CASTGLMNTEAFF.

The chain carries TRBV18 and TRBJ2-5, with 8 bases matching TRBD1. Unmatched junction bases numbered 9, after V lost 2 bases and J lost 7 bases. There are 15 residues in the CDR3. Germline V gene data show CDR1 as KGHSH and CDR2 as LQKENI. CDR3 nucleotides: TGTGCCAGCTCACCAACCCAGACAGGGGAAGGGACCCAGTACTTC. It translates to CASSPTQTGEGTQYF. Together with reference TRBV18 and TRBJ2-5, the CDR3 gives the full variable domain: NAGVMQNPRHLVRRRGQEARLRCSPMKGHSHVYWYRQLPEEGLKFMVYLQKENIIDESGMPKERFSAEFPKEGPSILRIQQVVRGDSAAYFCASSPTQTGEGTQYFGPGTRLLVL.

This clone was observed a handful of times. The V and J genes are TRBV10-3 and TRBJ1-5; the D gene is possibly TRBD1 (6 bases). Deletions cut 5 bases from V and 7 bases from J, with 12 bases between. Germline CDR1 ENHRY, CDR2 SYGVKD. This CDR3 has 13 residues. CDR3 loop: CAISQSQGQPQHF. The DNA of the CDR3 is TGTGCCATCAGTCAAAGCCAGGGGCAGCCCCAGCATTTT.

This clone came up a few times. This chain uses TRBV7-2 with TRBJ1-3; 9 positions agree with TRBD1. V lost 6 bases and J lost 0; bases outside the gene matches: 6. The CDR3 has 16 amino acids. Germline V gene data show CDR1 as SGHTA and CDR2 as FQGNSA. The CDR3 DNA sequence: TGTGCCAGCAGATTTACAGGGGGCAACTCTGGAAACACCATATATTTT. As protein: CASRFTGGNSGNTIYF.

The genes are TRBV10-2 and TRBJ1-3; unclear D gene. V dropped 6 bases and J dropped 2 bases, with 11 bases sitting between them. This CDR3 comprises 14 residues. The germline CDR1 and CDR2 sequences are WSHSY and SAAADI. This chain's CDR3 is CASRAGGAGNTIYF. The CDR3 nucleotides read TGCGCCAGCAGAGCAGGTGGCGCTGGAAACACCATATATTTT.

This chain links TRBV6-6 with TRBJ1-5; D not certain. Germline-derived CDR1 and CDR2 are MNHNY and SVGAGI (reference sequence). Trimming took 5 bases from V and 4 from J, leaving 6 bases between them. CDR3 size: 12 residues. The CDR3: CASSLLNQPQHF. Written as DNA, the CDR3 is TGTGCCAGCAGTCTATTGAATCAGCCCCAGCATTTT.

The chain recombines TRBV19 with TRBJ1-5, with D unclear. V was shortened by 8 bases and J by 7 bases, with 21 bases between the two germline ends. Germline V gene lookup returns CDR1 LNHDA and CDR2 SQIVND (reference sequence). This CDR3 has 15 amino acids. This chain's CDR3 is CASRTVNGEGQPQHF. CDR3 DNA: TGTGCCAGTCGAACCGTCAACGGGGAAGGGCAGCCCCAGCATTTT.

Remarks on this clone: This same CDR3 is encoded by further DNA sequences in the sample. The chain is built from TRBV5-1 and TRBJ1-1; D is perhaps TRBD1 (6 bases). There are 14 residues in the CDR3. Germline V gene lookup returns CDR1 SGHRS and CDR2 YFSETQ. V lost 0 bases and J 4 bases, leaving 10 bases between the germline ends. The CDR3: CASSLEGETTEAFF. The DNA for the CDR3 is TGCGCCAGCAGCTTGGAGGGGGAGACCACTGAAGCTTTCTTT. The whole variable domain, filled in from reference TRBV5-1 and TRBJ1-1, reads KAGVTQTPRYLIKTRGQQVTLSCSPISGHRSVSWYQQTPGQGLQFLFEYFSETQRNKGNFPGRFSGRQFSNSRSEMNVSTLELGDSALYLCASSLEGETTEAFFGQGTRLTVV.

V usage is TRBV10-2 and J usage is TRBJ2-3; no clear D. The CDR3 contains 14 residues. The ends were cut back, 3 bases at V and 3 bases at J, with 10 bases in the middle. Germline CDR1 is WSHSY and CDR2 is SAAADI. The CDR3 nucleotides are TGCGCCAGCAGTGACACTGCCATAACAGATACGCAGTATTTT. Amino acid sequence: CASSDTAITDTQYF.

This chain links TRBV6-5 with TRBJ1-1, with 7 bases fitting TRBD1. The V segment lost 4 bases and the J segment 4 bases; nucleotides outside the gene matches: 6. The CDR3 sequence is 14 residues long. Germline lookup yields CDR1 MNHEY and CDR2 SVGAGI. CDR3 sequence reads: CASSSTGIATEAFF. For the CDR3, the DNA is TGTGCCAGCAGTTCGACAGGGATAGCCACTGAAGCTTTCTTT.

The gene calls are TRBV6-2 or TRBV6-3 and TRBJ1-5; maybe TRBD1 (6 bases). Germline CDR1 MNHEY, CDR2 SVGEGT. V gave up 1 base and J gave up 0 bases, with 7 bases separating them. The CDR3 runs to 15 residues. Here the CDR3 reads CASSYYRDSNQPQHF. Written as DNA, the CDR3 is TGTGCCAGCAGTTACTACAGGGATAGCAATCAGCCCCAGCATTTT.

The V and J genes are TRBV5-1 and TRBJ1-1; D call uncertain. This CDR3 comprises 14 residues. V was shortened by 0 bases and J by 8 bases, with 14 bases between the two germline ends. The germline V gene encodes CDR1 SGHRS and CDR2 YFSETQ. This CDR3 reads CASSLDAGREEAFF. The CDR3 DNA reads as TGCGCCAGCAGCTTGGATGCCGGGCGGGAAGAAGCTTTCTTT.

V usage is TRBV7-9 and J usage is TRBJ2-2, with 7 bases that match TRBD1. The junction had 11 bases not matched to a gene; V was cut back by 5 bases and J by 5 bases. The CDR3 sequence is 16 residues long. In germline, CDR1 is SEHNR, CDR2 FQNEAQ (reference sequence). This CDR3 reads CASSRDRELGTGELFF. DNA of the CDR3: TGTGCCAGCAGCCGAGACAGGGAGTTGGGGACCGGGGAGCTGTTTTTT. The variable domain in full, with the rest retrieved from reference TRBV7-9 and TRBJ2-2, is DTGVSQNPRHKITKRGQNVTFRCDPISEHNRLYWYRQTLGQGPEFLTYFQNEAQLEKSRLLSDRFSAERPKGSFSTLEIQRTEQGDSAMYLCASSRDRELGTGELFFGEGSRLTVL.

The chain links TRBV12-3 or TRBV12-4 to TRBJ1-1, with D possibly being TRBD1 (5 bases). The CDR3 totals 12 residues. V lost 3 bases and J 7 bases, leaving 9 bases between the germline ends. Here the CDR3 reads CASSFRGIEAFF. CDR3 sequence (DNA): TGTGCCAGCAGTTTTCGGGGGATTGAAGCTTTCTTT.